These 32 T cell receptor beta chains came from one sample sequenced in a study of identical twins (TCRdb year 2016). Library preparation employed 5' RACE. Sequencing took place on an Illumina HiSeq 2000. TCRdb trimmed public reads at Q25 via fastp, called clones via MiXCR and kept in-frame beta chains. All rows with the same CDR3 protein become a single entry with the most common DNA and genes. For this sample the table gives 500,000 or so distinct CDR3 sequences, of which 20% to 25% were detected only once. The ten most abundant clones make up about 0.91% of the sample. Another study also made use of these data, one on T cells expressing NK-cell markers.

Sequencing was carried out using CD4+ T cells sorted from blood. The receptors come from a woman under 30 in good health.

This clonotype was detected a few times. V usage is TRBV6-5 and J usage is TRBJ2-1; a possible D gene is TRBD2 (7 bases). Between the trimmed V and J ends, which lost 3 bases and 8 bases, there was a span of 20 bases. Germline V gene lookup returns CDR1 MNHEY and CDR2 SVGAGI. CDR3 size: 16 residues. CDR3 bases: TGTGCCAGCAGTTATGCGGGGGCCCCGTCTGCCCATGAGCAGTTCTTC. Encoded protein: CASSYAGAPSAHEQFF.

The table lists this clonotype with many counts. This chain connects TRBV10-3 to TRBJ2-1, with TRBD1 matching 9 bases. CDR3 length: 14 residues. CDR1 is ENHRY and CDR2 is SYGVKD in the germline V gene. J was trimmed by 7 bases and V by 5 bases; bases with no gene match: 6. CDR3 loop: CAISQTGGRNEQFF. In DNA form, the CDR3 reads TGTGCCATCAGTCAGACAGGGGGAAGAAATGAGCAGTTCTTC.

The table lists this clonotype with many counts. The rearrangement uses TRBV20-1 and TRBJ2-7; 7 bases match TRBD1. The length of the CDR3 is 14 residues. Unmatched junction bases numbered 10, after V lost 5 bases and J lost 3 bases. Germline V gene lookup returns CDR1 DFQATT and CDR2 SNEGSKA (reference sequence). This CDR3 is CSALRTGYFYEQYF. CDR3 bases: TGCAGTGCTCTTCGGACAGGCTACTTCTACGAGCAGTACTTC.

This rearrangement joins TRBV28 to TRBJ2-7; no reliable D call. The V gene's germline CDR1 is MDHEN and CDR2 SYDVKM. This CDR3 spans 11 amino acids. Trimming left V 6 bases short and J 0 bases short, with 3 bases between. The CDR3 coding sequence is TGTGCCAGCAGGACCTCCTACGAGCAGTACTTC. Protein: CASRTSYEQYF.

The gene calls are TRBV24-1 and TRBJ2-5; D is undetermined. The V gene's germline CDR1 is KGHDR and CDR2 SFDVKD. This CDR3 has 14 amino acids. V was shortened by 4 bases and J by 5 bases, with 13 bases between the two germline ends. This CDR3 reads CATSDPSRPETQYF. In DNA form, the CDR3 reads TGTGCCACCAGTGACCCTAGTCGGCCGGAGACCCAGTACTTC.

Written as DNA, the CDR3 is TGTGCCAGCCAAGCGCCCAGCACAGATACGCAGTATTTT. Protein: CASQAPSTDTQYF. The chain uses TRBV7-2 and TRBJ2-3; D is uncertain. Trimming took 8 bases from V and 0 from J, leaving 9 bases between them. The CDR3 length is 13 residues. The germline V gene has CDR1 SGHTA and CDR2 FQGNSA.

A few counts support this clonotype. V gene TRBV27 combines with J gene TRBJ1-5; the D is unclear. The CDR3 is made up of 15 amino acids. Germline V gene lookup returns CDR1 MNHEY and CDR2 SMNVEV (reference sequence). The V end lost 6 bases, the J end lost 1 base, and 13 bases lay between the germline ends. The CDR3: CASSKRETSNQPQHF. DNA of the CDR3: TGTGCCAGCAGCAAGAGGGAGACGAGCAATCAGCCCCAGCATTTT.

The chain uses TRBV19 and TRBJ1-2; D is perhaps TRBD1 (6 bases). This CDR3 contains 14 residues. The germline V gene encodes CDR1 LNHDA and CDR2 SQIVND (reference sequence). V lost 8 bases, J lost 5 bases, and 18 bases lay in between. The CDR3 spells CASRTVTSLYGYTF. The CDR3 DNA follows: TGTGCCAGTCGGACAGTAACGTCTCTATATGGCTACACCTTC.

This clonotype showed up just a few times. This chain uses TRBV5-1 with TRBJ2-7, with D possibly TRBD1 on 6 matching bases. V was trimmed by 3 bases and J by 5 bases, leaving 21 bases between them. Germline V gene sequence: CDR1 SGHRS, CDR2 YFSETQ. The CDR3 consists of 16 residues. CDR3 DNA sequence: TGCGCCAGCAGCTCGAACCCCAGGGGAGATAATCACGAGCAGTACTTC. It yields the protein CASSSNPRGDNHEQYF.

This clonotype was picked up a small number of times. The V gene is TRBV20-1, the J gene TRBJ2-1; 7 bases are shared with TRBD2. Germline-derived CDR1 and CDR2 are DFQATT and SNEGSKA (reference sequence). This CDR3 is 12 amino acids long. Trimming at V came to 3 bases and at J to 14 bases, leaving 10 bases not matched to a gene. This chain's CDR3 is CSARARDYPKFF. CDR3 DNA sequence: TGCAGTGCTAGGGCCAGGGACTATCCGAAGTTCTTC.

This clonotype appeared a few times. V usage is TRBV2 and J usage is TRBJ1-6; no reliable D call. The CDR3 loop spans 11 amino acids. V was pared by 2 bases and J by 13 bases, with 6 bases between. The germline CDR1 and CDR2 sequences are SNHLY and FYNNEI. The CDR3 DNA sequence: TGTGCCAGCAGTGAAACGGCGCCCCTCCACTTT. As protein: CASSETAPLHF.

The CDR3 nucleotides read TGCGCCAGCAGCAACAGGGTTCCCACTGAAGCTTTCTTT. Its translation: CASSNRVPTEAFF. The V call is TRBV10-2, the J call TRBJ1-1; D possibly corresponds to TRBD1 (6 bases). CDR1 is WSHSY and CDR2 is SAAADI in the germline V gene. CDR3 length equals 13 residues. V was shortened by 6 bases and J by 4 bases, with 12 bases between the two germline ends.

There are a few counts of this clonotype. CDR3 sequence (DNA): TGTGCCATCAGCTGGACCGAGCAAGAGACCCAGTACTTC. It translates to CAISWTEQETQYF. The gene calls are TRBV10-3 and TRBJ2-5, with no clear D. This CDR3 is 13 amino acids long. V was clipped by 6 bases and J by 2 bases, with 10 bases between them. In germline, CDR1 is ENHRY, CDR2 SYGVKD.

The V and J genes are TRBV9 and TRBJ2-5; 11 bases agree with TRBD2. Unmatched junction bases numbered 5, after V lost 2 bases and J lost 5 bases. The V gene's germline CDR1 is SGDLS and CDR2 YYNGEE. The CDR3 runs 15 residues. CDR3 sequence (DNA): TGTGCCAGCAGCGTGGAAGGACTAGCGGGCGAGACCCAGTACTTC. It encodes CASSVEGLAGETQYF.

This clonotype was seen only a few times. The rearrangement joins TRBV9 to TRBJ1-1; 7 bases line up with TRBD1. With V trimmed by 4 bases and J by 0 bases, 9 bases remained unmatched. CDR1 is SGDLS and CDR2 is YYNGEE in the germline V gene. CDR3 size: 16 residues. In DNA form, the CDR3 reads TGTGCCAGCAGCCCCTGGACAGGTAGCATGAACACTGAAGCTTTCTTT. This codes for CASSPWTGSMNTEAFF.

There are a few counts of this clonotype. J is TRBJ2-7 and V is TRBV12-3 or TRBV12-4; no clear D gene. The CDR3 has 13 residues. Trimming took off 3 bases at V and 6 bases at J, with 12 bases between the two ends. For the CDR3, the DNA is TGTGCCAGCAGTTTTCAAGGTATTCCCGAGCAGTACTTC. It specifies CASSFQGIPEQYF.

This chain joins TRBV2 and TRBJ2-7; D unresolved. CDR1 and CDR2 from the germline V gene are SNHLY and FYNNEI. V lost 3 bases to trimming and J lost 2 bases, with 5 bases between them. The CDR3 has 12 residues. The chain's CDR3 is CASSDTPYEQYF. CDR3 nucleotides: TGTGCCAGCAGTGATACCCCCTACGAGCAGTACTTC.

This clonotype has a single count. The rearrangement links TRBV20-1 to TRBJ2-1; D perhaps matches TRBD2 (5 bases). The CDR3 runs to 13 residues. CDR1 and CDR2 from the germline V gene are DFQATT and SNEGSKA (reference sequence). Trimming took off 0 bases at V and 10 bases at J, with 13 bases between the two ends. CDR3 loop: CSARDAMDSEQFF. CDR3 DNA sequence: TGCAGTGCTAGAGATGCGATGGACTCGGAGCAGTTCTTC.

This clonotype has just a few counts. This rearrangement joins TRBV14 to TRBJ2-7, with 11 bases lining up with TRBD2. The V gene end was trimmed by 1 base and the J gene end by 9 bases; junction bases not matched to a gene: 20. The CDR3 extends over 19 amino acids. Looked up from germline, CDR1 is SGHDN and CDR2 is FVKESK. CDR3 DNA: TGTGCCAGCAGCCAAGGGGTAGCACTTCTAGCGGGAGGACCTCAGGTGCAGTACTTC. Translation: CASSQGVALLAGGPQVQYF. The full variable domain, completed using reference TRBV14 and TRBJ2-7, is EAGVTQFPSHSVIEKGQTVTLRCDPISGHDNLYWYRRVMGKEIKFLLHFVKESKQDESGMPNNRFLAERTGGTYSTLKVQPAELEDSGVYFCASSQGVALLAGGPQVQYFGPGTRLTVT.

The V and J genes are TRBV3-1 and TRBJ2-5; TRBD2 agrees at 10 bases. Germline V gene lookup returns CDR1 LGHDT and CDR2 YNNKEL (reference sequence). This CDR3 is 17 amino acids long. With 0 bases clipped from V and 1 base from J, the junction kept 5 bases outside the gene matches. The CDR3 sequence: CASSQDLAGAVQETQYF. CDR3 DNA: TGTGCCAGCAGCCAAGATCTAGCGGGAGCCGTCCAAGAGACCCAGTACTTC.

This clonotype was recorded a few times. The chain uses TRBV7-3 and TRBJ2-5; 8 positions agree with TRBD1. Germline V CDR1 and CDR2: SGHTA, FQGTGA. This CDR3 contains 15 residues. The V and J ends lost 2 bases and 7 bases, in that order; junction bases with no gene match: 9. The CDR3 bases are TGTGCCAGCAGCTTAGGGACAGGAGCCCATGGGACCCAGTACTTC. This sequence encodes CASSLGTGAHGTQYF. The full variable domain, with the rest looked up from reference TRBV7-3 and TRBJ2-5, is GAGVSQTPSNKVTEKGKYVELRCDPISGHTALYWYRQSLGQGPEFLIYFQGTGAADDSGLPNDRFFAVRPEGSVSTLKIQRTERGDSAVYLCASSLGTGAHGTQYFGPGTRLLVL.

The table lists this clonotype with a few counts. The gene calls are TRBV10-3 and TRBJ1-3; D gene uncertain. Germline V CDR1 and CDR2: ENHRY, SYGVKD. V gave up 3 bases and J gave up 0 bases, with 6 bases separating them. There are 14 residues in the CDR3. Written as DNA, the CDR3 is TGTGCCATCAGTGAAGGGTTCTCTGGAAACACCATATATTTT. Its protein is CAISEGFSGNTIYF.

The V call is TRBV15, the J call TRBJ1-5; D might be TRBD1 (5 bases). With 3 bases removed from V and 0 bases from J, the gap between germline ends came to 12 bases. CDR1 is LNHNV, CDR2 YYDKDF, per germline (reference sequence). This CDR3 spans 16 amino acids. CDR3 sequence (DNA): TGTGCCACCAGCAGCCGGGGGAGCAGTAGCAATCAGCCCCAGCATTTT. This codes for CATSSRGSSSNQPQHF.

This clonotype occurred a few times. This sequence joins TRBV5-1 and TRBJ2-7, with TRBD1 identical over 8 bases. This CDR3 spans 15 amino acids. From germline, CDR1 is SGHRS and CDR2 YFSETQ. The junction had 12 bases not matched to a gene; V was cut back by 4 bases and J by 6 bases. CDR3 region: CASSTTDRVNSEQYF. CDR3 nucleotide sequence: TGCGCCAGCAGCACGACGGACAGGGTGAACTCCGAGCAGTACTTC.

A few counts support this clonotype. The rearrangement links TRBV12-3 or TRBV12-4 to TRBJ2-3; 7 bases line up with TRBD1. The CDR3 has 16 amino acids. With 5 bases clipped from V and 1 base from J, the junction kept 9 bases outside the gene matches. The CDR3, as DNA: TGTGCCAGCAGTCCAGGAAGGGGGACAGGCACAGATACGCAGTATTTT. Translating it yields CASSPGRGTGTDTQYF.

As DNA, the CDR3 is TGCGCCAGCAGCCAAGATCGGACCCGAAGCTCCTACAATGAGCAGTTCTTC. As protein: CASSQDRTRSSYNEQFF. The rearrangement joins TRBV4-1 to TRBJ2-1; D gene uncertain. The ends were cut back, 0 bases at V and 0 bases at J, with 12 bases in the middle. This CDR3 contains 17 residues. Looked up from germline, CDR1 is MGHRA and CDR2 is YSYEKL.

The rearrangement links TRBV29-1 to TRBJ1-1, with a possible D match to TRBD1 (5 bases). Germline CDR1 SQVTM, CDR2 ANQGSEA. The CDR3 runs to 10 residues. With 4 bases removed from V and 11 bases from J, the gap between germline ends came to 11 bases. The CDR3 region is CSVGGTWAFF. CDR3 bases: TGCAGCGTTGGGGGCACTTGGGCTTTCTTT.

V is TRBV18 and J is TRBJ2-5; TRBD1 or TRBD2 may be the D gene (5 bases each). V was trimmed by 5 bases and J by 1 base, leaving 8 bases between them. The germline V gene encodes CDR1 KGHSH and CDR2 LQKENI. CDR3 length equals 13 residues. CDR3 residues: CASSWGIQETQYF. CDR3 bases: TGTGCCAGCTCATGGGGGATCCAAGAGACCCAGTACTTC.

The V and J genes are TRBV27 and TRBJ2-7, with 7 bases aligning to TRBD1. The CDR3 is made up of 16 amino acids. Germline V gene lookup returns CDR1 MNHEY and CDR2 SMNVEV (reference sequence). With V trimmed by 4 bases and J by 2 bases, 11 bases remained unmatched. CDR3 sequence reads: CASSSRPGQRTYEQYF. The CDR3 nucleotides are TGTGCCAGCAGTTCTAGGCCGGGACAGCGAACCTACGAGCAGTACTTC.

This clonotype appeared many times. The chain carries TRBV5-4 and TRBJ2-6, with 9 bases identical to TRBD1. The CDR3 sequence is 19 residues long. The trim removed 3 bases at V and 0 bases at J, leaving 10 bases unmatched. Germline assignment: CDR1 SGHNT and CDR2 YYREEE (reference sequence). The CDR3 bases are TGTGCCAGCAGCTCAACAGGGGGCTACACTACCTCTGGGGCCAACGTCCTGACTTTC. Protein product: CASSSTGGYTTSGANVLTF.

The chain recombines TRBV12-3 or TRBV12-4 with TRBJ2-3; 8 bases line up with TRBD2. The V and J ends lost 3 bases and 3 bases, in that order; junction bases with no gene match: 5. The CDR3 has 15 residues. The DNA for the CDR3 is TGTGCCAGCAGTTTGTCACTAGCGGCGACAGATACGCAGTATTTT. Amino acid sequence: CASSLSLAATDTQYF.

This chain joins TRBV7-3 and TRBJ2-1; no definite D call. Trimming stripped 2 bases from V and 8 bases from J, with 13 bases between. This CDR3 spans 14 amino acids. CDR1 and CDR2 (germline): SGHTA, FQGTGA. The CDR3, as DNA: TGTGCCAGCAGCTTATGGGCGGTTTACGATGAGCAGTTCTTC. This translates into CASSLWAVYDEQFF.